The sequence of this T cell receptor beta chain was determined in a study of blood T cell repertoires in COVID-19. About the research overall: COVID-19 samples from acute and convalescent phases originated in the United States, Italy and Spain. PBMCs, B-cell-depleted T cells, or T cells were the source of the cDNA or gDNA that made up the material.

Original handling: Amplified reference gene primers provided the basis for estimating nucleated cell counts. Assay: immunoSEQ multiplex PCR; the TCRdb copy retains only in-frame clones and omits some. That table furnishes V, J and clone size, whereas the DNA furnished D and trimming. The sample lists around 93,000 clones, 75% to 90% occurring once. This clone came up once. What was sequenced was peripheral blood. This TCR was sampled from a man older than 75 with acute or convalescent COVID-19.

CDR3 sequence: CASSPEPGRSYEQYF. CDR3 DNA sequence: TGTGCCAGCTCACCAGAGCCAGGGAGGTCCTACGAGCAGTACTTC. The chain has TRBV18 and TRBJ2-7, with D perhaps matching TRBD2 (6 bases). Germline CDR1 and CDR2: KGHSH and LQKENI. The CDR3 loop spans 15 amino acids. V lost 2 bases to trimming and J lost 1 base, with 12 bases between them.